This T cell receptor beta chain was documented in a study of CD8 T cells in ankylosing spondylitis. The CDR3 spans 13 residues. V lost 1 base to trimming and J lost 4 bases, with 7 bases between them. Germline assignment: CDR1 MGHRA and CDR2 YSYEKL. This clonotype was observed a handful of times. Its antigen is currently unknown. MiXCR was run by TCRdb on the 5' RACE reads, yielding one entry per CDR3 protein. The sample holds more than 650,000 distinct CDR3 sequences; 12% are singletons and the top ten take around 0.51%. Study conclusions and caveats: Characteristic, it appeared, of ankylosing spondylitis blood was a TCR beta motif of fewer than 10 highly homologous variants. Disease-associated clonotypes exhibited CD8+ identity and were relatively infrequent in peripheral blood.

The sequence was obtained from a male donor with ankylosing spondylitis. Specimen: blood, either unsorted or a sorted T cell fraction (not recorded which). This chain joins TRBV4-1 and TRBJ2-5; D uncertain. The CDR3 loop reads CASSQVVRETQYF. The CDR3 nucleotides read TGCGCCAGCAGCCAAGTAGTACGAGAGACCCAGTACTTC.